The source of this T cell receptor beta chain is a study of shared clonotypes between healthy human individuals. Background on the study: Ranging from 18 to 49 in age, donors were two women and a few men.

Regarding the study as a whole: Around 5.4% of naive CD4 clonotypes were common to several donors.

Every one of the donors was a Caucasian adult that lived in Nashville, Tennessee. This table comes from immunoSEQ multiplex PCR, and its TCRdb copy is limited to in-frame clones, with some not included. The data hold 2 million to 3 million clones, with around 90% observed a single time. A note on this clone: Its specificity is unknown. Other DNA sequences in the same sample also yield this CDR3.

Sequences were obtained from naive CD4+ T cells sorted from blood. Subset denoted: CD45RA+ positively selected. The clonotype originates from a man aged 18 to 29 in good health.

CDR3 in DNA: TGCGCCAGCAGGGACAGGGGCACAGATACGCAGTATTTT. Its protein is CASRDRGTDTQYF. V usage is TRBV5-1 and J usage is TRBJ2-3; 8 bases are a match to TRBD1. V was pared by 5 bases and J by 1 base, with 0 bases of the junction left unmatched. This CDR3 has 13 amino acids. Per the germline V gene, CDR1 is SGHRS and CDR2 is YFSETQ.